The rows below give T cell receptor beta chains drawn from one sample of a study of blood T cell repertoires in COVID-19. Produced via immunoSEQ multiplex PCR; TCRdb's table is partial and in-frame only. The sample records 90,000 to 150,000 clones, more than 80% being singletons. Sequences were obtained from peripheral blood. All receptors derive from a man between 65 and 85 years old with active or convalescent COVID-19. Both conserved end residues are part of each CDR3. The order of the fields is V gene, D gene, clone size, J gene, CDR3 DNA, CDR3 protein. D genes are given only for firm matches. Clone sizes are given selectively: once, few, many, or a class where the clone is expanded.

V gene: TRBV11-2
D gene: TRBD1
clone size: .
J gene: TRBJ2-1
CDR3 DNA: TGTGCCAGCAGCTCCTTGGACAGGGACTACAATGAGCAGTTCTTC
CDR3 protein: CASSSLDRDYNEQFF

V gene: TRBV14
D gene: TRBD1
clone size: .
J gene: TRBJ1-6
CDR3 DNA: TGTGCCAGCAGCCGATATGGACAGGGGGGATTATCACCCCTCCACTTT
CDR3 protein: CASSRYGQGGLSPLHF

V gene: TRBV27
D gene: .
clone size: .
J gene: TRBJ2-1
CDR3 DNA: TGTGCCAGCAGTTTACTTAATGAGCAGTTCTTC
CDR3 protein: CASSLLNEQFF

V gene: TRBV6-5
D gene: TRBD1
clone size: .
J gene: TRBJ2-7
CDR3 DNA: TGTGCCAGCAGGAGAGGGGGCAATTTCTACGAGCAGTACTTC
CDR3 protein: CASRRGGNFYEQYF

V gene: TRBV5-4
D gene: TRBD2
clone size: few
J gene: TRBJ2-3
CDR3 DNA: TGTGCCAGCAGCTTCAGACTAGCGGGGCCTGGAGATACGCAGTATTTT
CDR3 protein: CASSFRLAGPGDTQYF

V gene: TRBV19
D gene: .
clone size: .
J gene: TRBJ2-7
CDR3 DNA: TGTGCCAGTAGACAGGGTGCTGGAGTTTCCTACGAGCAGTACTTC
CDR3 protein: CASRQGAGVSYEQYF

V gene: TRBV5-8
D gene: .
clone size: once
J gene: TRBJ1-3
CDR3 DNA: TGTGCCAGCAGCTTGCGAATAAGGTGGGGACATAGAGGAAACACCATATATTTT
CDR3 protein: CASSLRIRWGHRGNTIYF

V gene: TRBV10-2
D gene: TRBD1
clone size: .
J gene: TRBJ1-1
CDR3 DNA: TGCGCCAGCAGGGGTCAACAGGGGACTGAAGCTTTCTTT
CDR3 protein: CASRGQQGTEAFF

V gene: TRBV2
D gene: TRBD1
clone size: .
J gene: TRBJ1-5
CDR3 DNA: TGTGCCAGCAGTAAACAACAGGGGGTCCTTAGCAATCAGCCCCAGCATTTT
CDR3 protein: CASSKQQGVLSNQPQHF

V gene: TRBV3-1/TRBV3-2
D gene: .
clone size: .
J gene: TRBJ2-3
CDR3 DNA: TGTGCCATCTCCCCTGGCGGGGGCACAGATACGCAGTATTTT
CDR3 protein: CAISPGGGTDTQYF

V gene: TRBV21-1
D gene: .
clone size: .
J gene: TRBJ1-6
CDR3 DNA: TGTGCCCCCGGGAGGAATGATTCACCCCTCCACTTT
CDR3 protein: CAPGRNDSPLHF

V gene: TRBV19
D gene: TRBD2
clone size: .
J gene: TRBJ2-7
CDR3 DNA: TGTGCCAGTAGCCGGACTAGCGGGCCTTCTTCGTCCTACGAGCAGTACTTC
CDR3 protein: CASSRTSGPSSSYEQYF

V gene: TRBV5-1
D gene: TRBD2
clone size: .
J gene: TRBJ2-1
CDR3 DNA: TGCGCCAGCAGCACCGATAGCGGGAGCTCCTACAATGAGCAGTTCTTC
CDR3 protein: CASSTDSGSSYNEQFF

V gene: TRBV10-3
D gene: TRBD2
clone size: .
J gene: TRBJ2-7
CDR3 DNA: TGTGCCATCAGTGGATCGATGAGCGGGACTAGCGGCAAGTACGAGCAGTACTTC
CDR3 protein: CAISGSMSGTSGKYEQYF

V gene: TRBV27
D gene: .
clone size: few
J gene: TRBJ1-6
CDR3 DNA: TGTGCCAGCAGTAGAGGCGTTAATTCACCCCTCCACTTT
CDR3 protein: CASSRGVNSPLHF

V gene: TRBV18
D gene: TRBD1
clone size: .
J gene: TRBJ1-6
CDR3 DNA: TGTGCCAGCTCACCAGGGGCAGGGGGAAATTCACCCCTCCACTTT
CDR3 protein: CASSPGAGGNSPLHF

V gene: TRBV3-1/TRBV3-2
D gene: TRBD1
clone size: .
J gene: TRBJ1-3
CDR3 DNA: TGTGCCAGCAGCCAAGACAGAGGCAGGGGGAACACCATATATTTT
CDR3 protein: CASSQDRGRGNTIYF

V gene: TRBV3-1/TRBV3-2
D gene: .
clone size: .
J gene: TRBJ2-7
CDR3 DNA: TGTGCCAGCAGCCAAGTTGGGGGCGGGAGCTCCTACGAGCAGTACTTC
CDR3 protein: CASSQVGGGSSYEQYF

V gene: TRBV4-2
D gene: TRBD1
clone size: .
J gene: TRBJ2-5
CDR3 DNA: TGTGCCAGCAGCTTTCAGGGGGCCGGAGAGACCCAGTACTTC
CDR3 protein: CASSFQGAGETQYF

V gene: TRBV7-9
D gene: TRBD2
clone size: .
J gene: TRBJ2-1
CDR3 DNA: TGTGCCAGCAGCTTATACCTACTAGCGGGAGTGGGGAATGAGCAGTTCTTC
CDR3 protein: CASSLYLLAGVGNEQFF

V gene: TRBV10-2
D gene: TRBD1
clone size: .
J gene: TRBJ1-3
CDR3 DNA: TGCGCCAGCAGTGATACGACAGGGGGAGCTGGAAACACCATATATTTT
CDR3 protein: CASSDTTGGAGNTIYF

V gene: TRBV1
D gene: .
clone size: once
J gene: TRBJ1-2
CDR3 DNA: TGCACCAGCAGCTCCGGGGGAGGGAGGACAGGGATACATGGCTACACCTTC
CDR3 protein: CTSSSGGGRTGIHGYTF

V gene: TRBV13
D gene: .
clone size: once
J gene: TRBJ2-3
CDR3 DNA: TGTGCCAGCAGCCGGTCCGGTGCGGATACGCAGTATTTT
CDR3 protein: CASSRSGADTQYF

V gene: TRBV7-6
D gene: .
clone size: .
J gene: TRBJ2-1
CDR3 DNA: TGTGCCAGCAGCAATACCCGGACAGCCTACAATGAGCAGTTCTTC
CDR3 protein: CASSNTRTAYNEQFF

V gene: TRBV24-1
D gene: .
clone size: .
J gene: TRBJ2-1
CDR3 DNA: TGTGCCACCAGTGATGCGGAGGACAATGAGCAGTTCTTC
CDR3 protein: CATSDAEDNEQFF

V gene: TRBV29-1
D gene: TRBD2
clone size: .
J gene: TRBJ2-7
CDR3 DNA: TGCAGCGTTGTGATAGCGGGAGGGCCGGGAGGCGAGCAGTACTTC
CDR3 protein: CSVVIAGGPGGEQYF

V gene: TRBV18
D gene: TRBD1
clone size: .
J gene: TRBJ2-5
CDR3 DNA: TGTGCCAGCTCCCGGGGGCAGGGGGCGTCGGAGACCCAGTACTTC
CDR3 protein: CASSRGQGASETQYF

V gene: TRBV7-8
D gene: .
clone size: .
J gene: TRBJ1-1
CDR3 DNA: TGTGCCAGCAGCTTAGTTCTGGGGCGATCTATGAACACTGAAGCTTTCTTT
CDR3 protein: CASSLVLGRSMNTEAFF

V gene: TRBV18
D gene: TRBD1
clone size: .
J gene: TRBJ1-6
CDR3 DNA: TGTGCCAGCTCACCAGTAGGGGGCTCTAATTCACCCCTCCACTTT
CDR3 protein: CASSPVGGSNSPLHF

V gene: TRBV10-1
D gene: TRBD1
clone size: .
J gene: TRBJ1-1
CDR3 DNA: TGCGCCAGCGCCCCCGGGACAGGGGCGAAGAACACTGAAGCTTTCTTT
CDR3 protein: CASAPGTGAKNTEAFF

V gene: TRBV27
D gene: TRBD1
clone size: .
J gene: TRBJ2-7
CDR3 DNA: TGTGCCAGCAGTCTAAGAGGGACAGGGGGATTTGACGAGCAGTACTTC
CDR3 protein: CASSLRGTGGFDEQYF

V gene: TRBV6-1
D gene: TRBD2
clone size: .
J gene: TRBJ2-5
CDR3 DNA: TGTGCCAGCAGTGACATTTTCCCGACTAGCGGGATATTGGAGACCCAGTACTTC
CDR3 protein: CASSDIFPTSGILETQYF

V gene: TRBV30
D gene: TRBD1
clone size: .
J gene: TRBJ1-1
CDR3 DNA: TGTGCCTGGGCGGACCGGGACAGGGGTTACACTGAAGCTTTCTTT
CDR3 protein: CAWADRDRGYTEAFF

V gene: TRBV28
D gene: TRBD1
clone size: .
J gene: TRBJ1-5
CDR3 DNA: TGTGCCAGCAGATCCGGACAGGATAGCAATCAGCCCCAGCATTTT
CDR3 protein: CASRSGQDSNQPQHF

V gene: TRBV28
D gene: TRBD1
clone size: .
J gene: TRBJ2-7
CDR3 DNA: TGTGCCAGCAGCGAGTGGCAGGGGGCCTCCTACGAGCAGTACTTC
CDR3 protein: CASSEWQGASYEQYF

V gene: TRBV7-9
D gene: .
clone size: .
J gene: TRBJ1-2
CDR3 DNA: TGTGCCAGCAGCTTAGCGTCGCAGCGTTTAAACTATGGCTACACCTTC
CDR3 protein: CASSLASQRLNYGYTF

V gene: TRBV24-1
D gene: TRBD1
clone size: once
J gene: TRBJ2-1
CDR3 DNA: TGTGCCACCAGTGACCGACACCGACAGGGGTCCTACAATGAGCAGTTCTTC
CDR3 protein: CATSDRHRQGSYNEQFF